This is a list of T cell receptor beta chains from one sample in a study of blood T cell repertoires in COVID-19. Here immunoSEQ multiplex PCR was the method, and the copy in TCRdb shows in-frame clones only, minus some. Of roughly 110,000 clones in the sample, about 81% were seen once. The specimen was peripheral blood. The receptors derive from a man in his 70s with acute or convalescent COVID-19. Both conserved end residues are part of each CDR3. The order of the fields is clone size, D gene, J gene, V gene, CDR3 protein, CDR3 DNA. D genes are given only for firm matches. Part of the rows lack a size; the others show once, few, many or a class for expanded clones.

>NA|TRBD2|TRBJ2-1|TRBV9
CASSVQGGISYNEQFF
TGTGCCAGCAGCGTCCAGGGAGGGATCTCCTACAATGAGCAGTTCTTC
>NA|NA|TRBJ2-2|TRBV5-6
CASSLESPGNAGELFF
TGTGCCAGCAGCTTGGAAAGTCCAGGGAACGCCGGGGAGCTGTTTTTT
>NA|TRBD1|TRBJ1-2|TRBV7-9
CASSLADPGGAYGYTF
TGTGCCAGCAGCTTAGCGGATCCAGGGGGCGCGTATGGCTACACCTTC
>NA|NA|TRBJ1-4|TRBV28
CASSLSGVHATNEKLFF
TGTGCCAGCAGTTTATCGGGGGTCCATGCAACTAATGAAAAACTGTTTTTT
>NA|NA|TRBJ2-7|TRBV5-6
CASSPPSRFYEQYF
TGTGCCAGCAGCCCCCCAAGCCGTTTCTACGAGCAGTACTTC
>once|NA|TRBJ1-1|TRBV5-4
CASSSGGALNTEAFF
TGTGCCAGCAGCTCTGGGGGGGCTTTGAACACTGAAGCTTTCTTT
>NA|TRBD1|TRBJ2-6|TRBV7-9
CASSTHRGGANVLTF
TGTGCCAGCAGCACCCACAGGGGTGGGGCCAACGTCCTGACTTTC
>NA|TRBD2|TRBJ2-7|TRBV4-2
CASSQMLAGGQGEQYF
TGTGCCAGCAGCCAAATGCTAGCGGGGGGGCAAGGCGAGCAGTACTTC
>NA|NA|TRBJ1-1|TRBV28
CASTSQGDNTEAFF
TGTGCCAGCACCTCCCAAGGGGATAACACTGAAGCTTTCTTT
>NA|TRBD1|TRBJ1-5|TRBV4-1
CASSQWGDRGRQPQHF
TGCGCCAGCAGCCAGTGGGGGGACAGGGGTAGGCAGCCCCAGCATTTT
>once|NA|TRBJ1-4|TRBV6-5
CASSYNRRLFF
TGTGCCAGCAGTTACAACCGGCGGCTGTTTTTT
>NA|NA|TRBJ2-1|TRBV19
CASKRTAQSYNEQFF
TGTGCCAGTAAAAGGACAGCTCAATCCTACAATGAGCAGTTCTTC
>NA|TRBD1|TRBJ2-2|TRBV24-1
CATSPGQGNTGELFF
TGTGCCACCAGTCCCGGACAGGGGAACACCGGGGAGCTGTTTTTT
>NA|TRBD1|TRBJ1-4|TRBV5-4
CASSPTGALNEKLFF
TGTGCCAGCAGCCCGACAGGGGCCCTAAATGAAAAACTGTTTTTT
>once|NA|TRBJ1-1|TRBV5-1
CASRGEGRSTEAFF
TGCGCCAGCAGAGGGGAGGGAAGGAGCACTGAAGCTTTCTTT
>NA|NA|TRBJ2-5|TRBV29-1
CSVAPSRLGETQYF
TGCAGCGTTGCCCCCTCCCGCCTCGGGGAGACCCAGTACTTC
>NA|NA|TRBJ1-1|TRBV6-5
CASSYEGRVVSEAFF
TGTGCCAGCAGTTACGAAGGCAGGGTTGTCTCTGAAGCTTTCTTT
>NA|TRBD2|TRBJ2-1|TRBV5-1
CASSPGTSGSDNEQFF
TGCGCCAGCAGCCCCGGGACTAGCGGGTCCGACAATGAGCAGTTCTTC
>NA|TRBD1|TRBJ1-2|TRBV7-2
CASSLLPGGQGGGYTF
TGTGCCAGCAGCTTACTGCCCGGAGGACAGGGGGGTGGCTACACCTTC
>few|TRBD2|TRBJ2-7|TRBV2
CASTSAPGTSGRASYEQYF
TGTGCCAGCACTTCCGCACCCGGGACTAGCGGGAGAGCCTCCTACGAGCAGTACTTC
>few|NA|TRBJ1-1|TRBV9
CASSVLAGKMNTEAFF
TGTGCCAGCAGCGTTCTGGCAGGGAAAATGAACACTGAAGCTTTCTTT
>many|NA|TRBJ2-3|TRBV9
CASSIGTSTDTQYF
TGTGCCAGCAGCATCGGGACAAGCACAGATACGCAGTATTTT
>NA|NA|TRBJ1-3|TRBV19
CASSIELGQYSGNTIYF
TGTGCCAGTAGTATAGAACTCGGACAGTACTCTGGAAACACCATATATTTT
>NA|NA|TRBJ2-3|TRBV27
CASSGTTGYTQYF
TGTGCCAGCAGTGGAACGACCGGGTATACGCAGTATTTT
>NA|NA|TRBJ1-3|TRBV6-1
CASSEQGNSGNTIYF
TGTGCCAGCAGTGAACAGGGTAACTCTGGAAACACCATATATTTT
>NA|TRBD1|TRBJ2-2|TRBV5-1
CASSFQGDTGELFF
TGCGCCAGCAGCTTCCAGGGGGACACCGGGGAGCTGTTTTTT
>NA|NA|TRBJ2-1|TRBV9
CASSVRDGNEQFF
TGTGCCAGCAGCGTCAGGGATGGGAATGAGCAGTTCTTC
>NA|NA|TRBJ1-3|TRBV20-1
CSARTAGAIYF
TGCAGTGCCCGGACGGCAGGGGCCATATATTTT
>NA|NA|TRBJ1-2|TRBV21-1
CASSLSYGYTF
TGTGCCAGTTCACTGTCCTATGGCTACACCTTC
>NA|NA|TRBJ1-1|TRBV6-5
CASSSGQPNTEAFF
TGTGCCAGCAGTTCTGGACAGCCGAACACTGAAGCTTTCTTT
>NA|NA|TRBJ1-1|TRBV5-1
CASSPWGGARNTEAFF
TGCGCCAGCAGCCCCTGGGGAGGGGCGCGAAACACTGAAGCTTTCTTT
>NA|TRBD2|TRBJ2-1|TRBV7-6
CASSPRTSGSGATSSYNEQFF
TGTGCCAGCAGCCCCCGGACTAGCGGGAGTGGGGCCACCAGCTCCTACAATGAGCAGTTCTTC
>once|TRBD1|TRBJ2-3|TRBV5-1
CASSTNRGPPYTDTQYF
TGCGCCAGCAGCACAAACAGGGGTCCCCCATACACAGATACGCAGTATTTT
>NA|NA|TRBJ1-1|TRBV5-4
CASSFDPQGNTEAFF
TGTGCCAGCAGCTTTGACCCCCAGGGGAACACTGAAGCTTTCTTT
>NA|TRBD1|TRBJ2-7|TRBV18
CASSFGQGIYEQYF
TGTGCCAGCTCATTTGGACAGGGGATTTACGAGCAGTACTTC
>NA|TRBD2|TRBJ2-1|TRBV2
CAAGVYNEQFF
TGTGCCGCGGGGGTCTACAATGAGCAGTTCTTC
>NA|NA|TRBJ2-7|TRBV19
CASSIWGEEQYF
TGTGCCAGTAGTATATGGGGGGAAGAGCAGTACTTC
>NA|NA|TRBJ1-5|TRBV7-9
CASSPPGPVEQPQHF
TGTGCCAGCAGCCCCCCAGGGCCGGTGGAACAGCCCCAGCATTTT
>few|TRBD2|TRBJ2-1|TRBV10-3
CAIKGLAGYNEQFF
TGTGCCATCAAGGGACTAGCGGGGTACAATGAGCAGTTCTTC
>NA|NA|TRBJ2-7|TRBV24-1
CATSEAVSYEQYF
TGTGCCACCAGTGAGGCAGTTTCCTACGAGCAGTACTTC
>NA|NA|TRBJ1-6|TRBV11-2
CASSLGGVQGSSYNSPLHF
TGTGCCAGCAGCCTCGGGGGGGTCCAGGGGAGCTCCTATAATTCACCCCTCCACTTT
>NA|TRBD2|TRBJ2-2|TRBV3-1/TRBV3-2
CASSREVAGGPGTGELFF
TGTGCCAGCAGCCGGGAGGTAGCGGGGGGGCCAGGCACCGGGGAGCTGTTTTTT
>NA|NA|TRBJ1-5|TRBV6-2/TRBV6-3
CASSYFRDGQPQHF
TGTGCCAGCAGTTACTTCAGGGATGGCCAGCCCCAGCATTTT
>NA|NA|TRBJ2-1|TRBV15
CATSIVNEQFF
TGTGCCACCAGCATAGTAAATGAGCAGTTCTTC
>NA|NA|TRBJ2-2|TRBV5-1
CASSLAQNTGELFF
TGCGCCAGCAGCTTGGCACAGAACACCGGGGAGCTGTTTTTT
>NA|NA|TRBJ1-6|TRBV7-3
CASSLYYNSPLHF
TGTGCCAGCAGCTTATACTATAATTCACCCCTCCACTTT
>NA|TRBD1|TRBJ2-5|TRBV7-7
CASSSNPGGGETQYF
TGTGCCAGCAGCTCGAACCCAGGGGGCGGAGAGACCCAGTACTTC
>NA|TRBD2|TRBJ2-1|TRBV18
CASSLGGGNNEQFF
TGTGCCAGCTCGTTAGGCGGGGGTAACAATGAGCAGTTCTTC
>NA|NA|TRBJ2-3|TRBV6-5
CASCTDLGSDTQYF
TGTGCCAGCTGCACGGACTTGGGGTCCGATACGCAGTATTTT
>once|NA|TRBJ2-2|TRBV7-2
CASRRSNTGELFF
TGTGCCAGCCGGCGGTCGAACACCGGGGAGCTGTTTTTT
>NA|NA|TRBJ2-3|TRBV2
CASRADSTDTQYF
TGTGCCAGCAGGGCAGATAGCACAGATACGCAGTATTTT
>NA|TRBD1|TRBJ1-5|TRBV2
CASSFNRGGGYGNQPQHF
TGTGCCAGCAGTTTCAACAGGGGAGGAGGGTATGGCAATCAGCCCCAGCATTTT
>NA|NA|TRBJ2-1|TRBV5-1
CASRRSTDTGYNEQFF
TGCGCCAGCAGAAGATCAACCGACACAGGATACAATGAGCAGTTCTTC
>NA|NA|TRBJ1-2|TRBV3-1/TRBV3-2
CASSQAVQGGYGYTF
TGTGCCAGCAGCCAAGCCGTCCAGGGCGGCTATGGCTACACCTTC
>NA|NA|TRBJ1-1|TRBV5-1
CASSSRPTGYGITPLAEAFF
TGCGCCAGCAGCTCCCGACCGACAGGTTATGGGATTACTCCTTTAGCTGAAGCTTTCTTT
>NA|TRBD1|TRBJ2-7|TRBV5-4
CASSLPPGQGHEQYF
TGTGCCAGCAGCCTGCCCCCGGGACAGGGCCACGAGCAGTACTTC